The 22 T cell receptor beta chains listed next were all sequenced from one sample in a study of T cell responses to AZD1222 COVID-19 vaccine. TCRdb's table, derived via immunoSEQ multiplex PCR, lists solely in-frame clones and lacks some. This sample has about 82,000 clones; over 90% occur once, and the top ten carry around 4.9%. The starting material was peripheral blood, obtained on day 0 of AZD1222 vaccination. Source of these receptors: an adult in good health.

V and J are TRBV28 and TRBJ1-1; D is possibly TRBD1 (6 bases). Per germline, CDR1 MDHEN and CDR2 SYDVKM. V was clipped by 6 bases and J by 6 bases, with 14 bases between them. The CDR3 consists of 13 residues. CDR3 bases: TGTGCCAGCAGACCACAGGGTGAGGCTGAAGCTTTCTTT. This sequence encodes CASRPQGEAEAFF.

The chain uses TRBV6-5 and TRBJ1-1; D not certain. Trimming pared 0 bases from V and 3 bases from J, leaving 5 bases between. The CDR3 has 13 residues. Germline CDR1 and CDR2: MNHEY and SVGAGI. In nucleotides, the CDR3 is TGTGCCAGCAGTTACTCAGCGGACACTGAAGCTTTCTTT. This encodes CASSYSADTEAFF.

The CDR3: CAISETTAAEAFF. The CDR3 nucleotides are TGTGCCATCAGTGAGACGACGGCGGCGGAAGCTTTCTTT. The chain employs TRBV10-3 and TRBJ1-1; no firm D call. This CDR3 has 13 amino acids. V was cut by 2 bases and J by 8 bases, with 12 bases left in between. In germline, CDR1 is ENHRY, CDR2 SYGVKD.

The chain carries TRBV9 and TRBJ1-4, with 9 bases that match TRBD1. This CDR3 spans 15 amino acids. Germline V gene sequence: CDR1 SGDLS, CDR2 YYNGEE. The trim removed 4 bases at V and 7 bases at J, leaving 8 bases unmatched. Here the CDR3 DNA reads TGTGCCAGCAGCCCCAGACAGGGGGGAGGTGAAAAACTGTTTTTT. This codes for CASSPRQGGGEKLFF.

The V call is TRBV6-5, the J call TRBJ1-1, with D maybe TRBD1 (5 bases). Trimming cost V 6 bases and J 4 bases, with 9 bases left between them. The CDR3 spans 12 residues. Per germline, CDR1 MNHEY and CDR2 SVGAGI. CDR3 residues: CASRRGPTEAFF. CDR3 bases: TGTGCCAGCAGGAGGGGCCCCACTGAAGCTTTCTTT.

V usage is TRBV10-3 and J usage is TRBJ1-1; TRBD1 might be the D (5 bases). The V end was cut by 10 bases, the J end by 1 base, with 13 bases between. Per germline, CDR1 ENHRY and CDR2 SYGVKD. The CDR3 covers 13 residues. The CDR3 spells CATSGQANTEAFF. In nucleotides, the CDR3 is TGTGCCACCTCGGGGCAGGCGAACACTGAAGCTTTCTTT.

CDR3 in amino acids: CASRDRGTYEQYF. The CDR3 DNA is TGTGCCAGCAGGGACAGGGGAACCTACGAGCAGTACTTC. The chain employs TRBV5-8 and TRBJ2-7; 9 positions match TRBD1. The CDR3 loop spans 13 amino acids. V lost 5 bases to trimming and J lost 2 bases; unmatched junction nucleotides: 2. Germline values: CDR1 SGHTS, CDR2 YDEGEE.

The chain recombines TRBV15 with TRBJ2-3; the match to TRBD2 covers 8 bases. The CDR3 runs to 17 residues. Germline CDR1 LNHNV, CDR2 YYDKDF (reference sequence). V shed 0 bases and J 1 base; nucleotides not matched to a gene: 6. CDR3 amino acids: CATSRDYSSGGTDTQYF. The CDR3 nucleotides read TGTGCCACCAGCAGAGATTATAGTAGCGGGGGCACAGATACGCAGTATTTT. The whole variable domain, filled in from reference TRBV15 and TRBJ2-3, reads DAMVIQNPRYQVTQFGKPVTLSCSQTLNHNVMYWYQQKSSQAPKLLFHYYDKDFNNEADTPDNFQSRRPNTSFCFLDIRSPGLGDTAMYLCATSRDYSSGGTDTQYFGPGTRLTVL.

The V and J genes are TRBV3-1 (or the pseudogene TRBV3-2) and TRBJ1-4; the D gene is possibly TRBD1 (5 bases). Germline lookup yields CDR1 LGHDT and CDR2 YNNKEL (reference sequence). Trimming cost V 0 bases and J 14 bases, with 22 bases left between them. The length of the CDR3 is 16 residues. The CDR3 DNA sequence: TGTGCCAGCAGCCAAGATGTTCGGGCAGGGCAACGATCGCTGTTTTTT. Amino acid sequence: CASSQDVRAGQRSLFF.

The gene calls are TRBV29-1 and TRBJ2-7; 10 bases are shared with TRBD1. CDR1 is SQVTM, CDR2 ANQGSEA, per germline. V was pared by 6 bases and J by 4 bases, with 24 bases of the junction left unmatched. CDR3 length equals 19 residues. The CDR3 loop reads CSVNRRQGASSGIPYEQYF. CDR3 nucleotide sequence: TGCAGCGTCAACCGACGACAGGGGGCCTCTTCGGGGATACCTTACGAGCAGTACTTC.

The chain has TRBV2 and TRBJ1-6; no firm D call. There are 18 residues in the CDR3. Between the trimmed V and J ends, which lost 4 bases and 0 bases, there was a span of 16 bases. The germline V gene has CDR1 SNHLY and CDR2 FYNNEI. CDR3 in amino acids: CASSVPFGRSSYNSPLHF. DNA of the CDR3: TGTGCCAGCAGTGTTCCCTTTGGTAGAAGCTCCTATAATTCACCCCTCCACTTT.

The chain employs TRBV19 and TRBJ1-5; 8 bases fit TRBD1. CDR1 is LNHDA and CDR2 is SQIVND in the germline V gene (reference sequence). J lost 1 base, V lost 5 bases, and 1 base had no gene match. The length of the CDR3 is 14 residues. CDR3 bases: TGTGCCAGTAGTCCAGGGGGCAGCAATCAGCCCCAGCATTTT. It encodes CASSPGGSNQPQHF.

The chain recombines TRBV25-1 with TRBJ1-4; 7 positions match TRBD1. After removal of 5 bases from V and 5 bases from J, the junction contained 8 bases not matched to a gene. Germline V gives CDR1 MGHDK, CDR2 SYGVNS. The CDR3 runs to 15 residues. CDR3 DNA sequence: TGTGCCAGCAGTAATTTGGACAGGAGGAATGAAAAACTGTTTTTT. It is translated as CASSNLDRRNEKLFF.

V usage is TRBV10-3 and J usage is TRBJ2-3, with D tentatively TRBD1 (7 bases). Deletions cut 6 bases from V and 7 bases from J, with 20 bases between. Germline V gene sequence: CDR1 ENHRY, CDR2 SYGVKD. The CDR3 has 15 residues. The CDR3: CAIRISGSGGNTQYF. CDR3 DNA sequence: TGTGCCATCAGGATCTCCGGGTCAGGGGGGAATACGCAGTATTTT.

The rearrangement links TRBV20-1 to TRBJ1-6; D unclear. The V end lost 3 bases, the J end lost 13 bases, and 16 bases lay between the germline ends. Germline CDR1 is DFQATT and CDR2 is SNEGSKA (reference sequence). CDR3 length: 13 amino acids. CDR3 in DNA: TGCAGTGCTAGTTGGAGTGAGGGCAGCCCCCTCCACTTT. The encoded protein is CSASWSEGSPLHF.

The chain employs TRBV3-1 (or the pseudogene TRBV3-2) and TRBJ1-1, with TRBD1 as a possible D gene (5 bases). The CDR3 contains 14 residues. V was cut by 0 bases and J by 11 bases, with 16 bases left in between. Germline V CDR1 and CDR2: LGHDT, YNNKEL (reference sequence). DNA of the CDR3: TGTGCCAGCAGCCAAGATCATGCCACAGGACGGGCTTTCTTT. Its protein is CASSQDHATGRAFF.

The chain recombines TRBV29-1 with TRBJ1-3; no clear D gene. Deletions cut 5 bases from V and 4 bases from J, with 12 bases between. Germline V gene lookup returns CDR1 SQVTM and CDR2 ANQGSEA. This CDR3 contains 13 residues. The chain's CDR3 is CSVRRDGGNTIYF. CDR3 in DNA: TGCAGCGTTCGGAGGGATGGAGGAAACACCATATATTTT. Drawing the rest from reference TRBV29-1 and TRBJ1-3, the complete variable domain is SAVISQKPSRDICQRGTSLTIQCQVDSQVTMMFWYRQQPGQSLTLIATANQGSEATYESGFVIDKFPISRPNLTFSTLTVSNMSPEDSSIYLCSVRRDGGNTIYFGEGSWLTVV.

CDR3 loop: CASSLLALQETQYF. In DNA form, the CDR3 reads TGTGCCAGCAGTTTGCTAGCGCTCCAAGAGACCCAGTACTTC. This rearrangement joins TRBV28 to TRBJ2-5, with D possibly matching TRBD2 (6 bases). V gave up 3 bases and J gave up 1 base, with 9 bases separating them. Looked up from germline, CDR1 is MDHEN and CDR2 is SYDVKM. This CDR3 spans 14 amino acids.

This clone was found a few times. This sequence joins TRBV6-5 and TRBJ2-7, with D possibly being TRBD1 (6 bases). V was pared by 6 bases and J by 2 bases, with 14 bases between. Per the germline V gene, CDR1 is MNHEY and CDR2 is SVGAGI. CDR3 length equals 14 residues. Here the CDR3 reads CASRGPGTTYEQYF. The CDR3 region has the DNA TGTGCCAGCAGAGGGCCCGGGACAACCTACGAGCAGTACTTC.

The gene calls are TRBV5-6 and TRBJ1-1; tentative D call: TRBD1 (5 bases). Germline-derived CDR1 and CDR2 are SGHDT and YYEEEE. The CDR3 spans 15 residues. With 1 base removed from V and 0 bases from J, the gap between germline ends came to 10 bases. The CDR3 coding sequence is TGTGCCAGCAGCTTGCTAGACAGAATGAACACTGAAGCTTTCTTT. Amino acid sequence: CASSLLDRMNTEAFF.

The chain links TRBV27 to TRBJ1-1, with a possible D match to TRBD1 (6 bases). The CDR3 has 15 residues. Germline V gives CDR1 MNHEY, CDR2 SMNVEV (reference sequence). V lost 7 bases and J lost 3, with 18 bases in between. This CDR3 reads CASTSLSRGHTEAFF. The CDR3 nucleotides are TGTGCCAGCACTTCCCTCTCCCGGGGGCACACTGAAGCTTTCTTT.

CDR3 nucleotide sequence: TGCAGCGTTAAGGCGCAATCAGGGGGCACTGAAGCTTTCTTT. Translating it yields CSVKAQSGGTEAFF. The gene calls are TRBV29-1 and TRBJ1-1; 7 bases agree with TRBD1. Losses at the gene ends were 5 bases for V and 4 bases for J; bases not matched to a gene: 10. CDR1 is SQVTM and CDR2 is ANQGSEA in the germline V gene. There are 14 residues in the CDR3.